This paragraph covers one T cell receptor (beta chain) sequence. Methods used by the authors: The assay estimated nucleated cells by amplifying reference gene primers. Sequencing was performed with immunoSEQ multiplex PCR; in TCRdb, only in-frame clones are kept and a portion is missing. V and J calls and clone size come straight from that table; D and trimming were deduced from the DNA. This sample has approximately 65,000 clones, with less than 95% found just once. Trimming removed 6 bases from V and 0 bases from J, with 9 bases in between. The CDR3 contains 13 residues. Germline assignment: CDR1 SGHRS and CDR2 YFSETQ. This entry belongs to a study of blood T cell repertoires in COVID-19. Study details: Samples taken during acute and convalescent COVID-19 were collected in the United States, Italy and Spain. The analysed material was cDNA or gDNA that came from T cells, B-cell-depleted T cells, or PBMCs.

The source of this sequence is a woman between 18 and 29 years old with acute or convalescent COVID-19. The V and J genes are TRBV5-1 and TRBJ1-1; no clear D. The specimen was peripheral blood. The CDR3 is CASTERLNTEAFF. The CDR3 bases are TGCGCCAGCACCGAGCGACTGAACACTGAAGCTTTCTTT.